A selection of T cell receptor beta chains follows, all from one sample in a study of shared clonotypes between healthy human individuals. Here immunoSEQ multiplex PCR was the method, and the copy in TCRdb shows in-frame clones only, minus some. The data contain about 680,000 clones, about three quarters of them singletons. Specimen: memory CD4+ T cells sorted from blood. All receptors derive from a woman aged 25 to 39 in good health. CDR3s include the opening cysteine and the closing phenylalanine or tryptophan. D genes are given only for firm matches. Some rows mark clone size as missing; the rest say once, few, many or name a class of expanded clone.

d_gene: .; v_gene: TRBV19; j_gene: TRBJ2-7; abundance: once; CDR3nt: TGTGCCAGTAGTCCGGCAGGGACGGGTGTTTACGAGCAGTACTTC; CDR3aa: CASSPAGTGVYEQYF
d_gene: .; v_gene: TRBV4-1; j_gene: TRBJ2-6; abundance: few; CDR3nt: TGCGCCAGCAGCCATTCGACGTCGGTGAGTGGGGCCAACGTCCTGACTTTC; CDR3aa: CASSHSTSVSGANVLTF
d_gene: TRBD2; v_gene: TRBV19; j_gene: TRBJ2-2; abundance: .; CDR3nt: TGTGCCAGTAGTATTGGTCTAGCGGGAGGACCGAACACCGGGGAGCTGTTTTTT; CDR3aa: CASSIGLAGGPNTGELFF
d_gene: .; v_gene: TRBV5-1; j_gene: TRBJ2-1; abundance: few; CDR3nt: TGCGCCAGCAGCTCTACACGGTTTGAGCAGTTCTTC; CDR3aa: CASSSTRFEQFF
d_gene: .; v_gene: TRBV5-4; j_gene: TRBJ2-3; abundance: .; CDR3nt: TGTGCCAGCAGCCCGGATATTGGCACAGATACGCAGTATTTT; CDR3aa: CASSPDIGTDTQYF
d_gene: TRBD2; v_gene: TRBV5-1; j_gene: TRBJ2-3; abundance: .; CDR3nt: TGCGCCAGCAGCTTGGCCAGCGGGAGGGTAGATACGCAGTATTTT; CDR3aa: CASSLASGRVDTQYF
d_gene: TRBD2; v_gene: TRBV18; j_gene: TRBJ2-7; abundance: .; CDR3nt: TGTGCCAGCTCGCCCTGGACTAGCGGAGCTAAGGAGCAGTACTTC; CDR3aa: CASSPWTSGAKEQYF
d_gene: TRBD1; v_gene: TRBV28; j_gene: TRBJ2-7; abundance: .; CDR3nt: TGTGCCAGCATACGAACAGGGGGTCGGTACGAGCAGTACTTC; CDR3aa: CASIRTGGRYEQYF
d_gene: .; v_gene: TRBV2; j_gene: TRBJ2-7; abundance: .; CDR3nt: TGTGCCAGCAGTTCACGGCCAGGCGGAACCTACGAGCAGTACTTC; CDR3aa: CASSSRPGGTYEQYF
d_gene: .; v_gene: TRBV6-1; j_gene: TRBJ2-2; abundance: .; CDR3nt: TGTGCCAGCAGTGAAACACGGACCACCGGGGAGCTGTTTTTT; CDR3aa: CASSETRTTGELFF
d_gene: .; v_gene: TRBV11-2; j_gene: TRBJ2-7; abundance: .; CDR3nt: TGTGCCAGCAGCTTAGGCGTCGGGGCAGGGACCTACGAGCAGTACTTC; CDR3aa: CASSLGVGAGTYEQYF
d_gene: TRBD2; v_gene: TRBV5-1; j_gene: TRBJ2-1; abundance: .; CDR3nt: TGCGCCAGCAGCTTGAGCGGGGGTTACAATGAGCAGTTCTTC; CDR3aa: CASSLSGGYNEQFF
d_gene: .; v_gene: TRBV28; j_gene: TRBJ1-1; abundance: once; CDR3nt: TGTGCCAGCAGGCAGACCATGAACACTGAAGCTTTCTTT; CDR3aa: CASRQTMNTEAFF
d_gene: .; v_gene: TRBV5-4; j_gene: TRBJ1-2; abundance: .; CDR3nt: TGTGCCAGCAGCTTAAAATCGGGCCTCTATGGCTACACCTTC; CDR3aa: CASSLKSGLYGYTF
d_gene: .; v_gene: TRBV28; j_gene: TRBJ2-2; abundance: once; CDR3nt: TGTGCCAGCAGGGTAGGGATCGCCGGGGAGCTGTTTTTT; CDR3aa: CASRVGIAGELFF
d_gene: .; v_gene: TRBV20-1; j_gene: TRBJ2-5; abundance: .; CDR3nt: TGCAGCCTGGGTAGGGGGGAGACCCAGTACTTC; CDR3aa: CSLGRGETQYF
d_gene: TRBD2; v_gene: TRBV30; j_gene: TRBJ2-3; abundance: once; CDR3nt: TGTGCCTGGAGTGCACTAGCGGCTGCCACAGATACGCAGTATTTT; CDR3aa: CAWSALAAATDTQYF
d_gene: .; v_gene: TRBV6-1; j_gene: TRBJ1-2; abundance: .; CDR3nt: TGTGCCAGCGCAGACGGGGGGGAGCGCTATGGCTACACCTTC; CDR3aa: CASADGGERYGYTF
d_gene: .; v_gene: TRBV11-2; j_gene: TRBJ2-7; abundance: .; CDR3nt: TGTGCCAGCGCCATGGTTCGGGGTCCCAGCTCCTACGAGCAGTACTTC; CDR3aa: CASAMVRGPSSYEQYF
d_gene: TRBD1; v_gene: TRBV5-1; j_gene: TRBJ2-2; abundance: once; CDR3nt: TGCGCCAGCAGCTTACTCGGGACAGGGGTAGGATCCGGGGAGCTGTTTTTT; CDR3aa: CASSLLGTGVGSGELFF
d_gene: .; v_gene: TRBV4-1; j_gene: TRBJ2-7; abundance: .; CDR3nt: TGCGCCAGCAGCCAAGATTGGACCACCTACGAGCAGTACTTC; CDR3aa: CASSQDWTTYEQYF
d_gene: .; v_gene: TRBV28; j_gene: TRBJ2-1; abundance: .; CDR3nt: TGTGCCAGCAGTTTATTCCCCGGGGGCGCATTGTCGAGTGAGCAGTTCTTC; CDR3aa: CASSLFPGGALSSEQFF
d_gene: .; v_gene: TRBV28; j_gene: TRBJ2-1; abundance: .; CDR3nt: TGTGCCAGCAGTCTCCAAGGTGAGGTCTATGAGCAGTTCTTC; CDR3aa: CASSLQGEVYEQFF
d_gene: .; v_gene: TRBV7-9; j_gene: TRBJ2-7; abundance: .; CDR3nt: TGTGCCAGCAGCTTAGAAGGCCTTTCCTACGAGCAGTACTTC; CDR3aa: CASSLEGLSYEQYF
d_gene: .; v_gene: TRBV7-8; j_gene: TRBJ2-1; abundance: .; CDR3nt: TGTGCCAGCAGCTTAGGGACTGTCTCCTACAATGAGCAGTTCTTC; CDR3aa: CASSLGTVSYNEQFF
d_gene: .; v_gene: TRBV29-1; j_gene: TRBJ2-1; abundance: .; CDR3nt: TGCAGCGTTAGGACCGGGGGCGGGAATGAGCAGTTCTTC; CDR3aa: CSVRTGGGNEQFF
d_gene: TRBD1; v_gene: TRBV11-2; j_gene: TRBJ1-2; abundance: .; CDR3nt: TGTGCCAGCAGCTTACTTGGACAGGGCGATGGCTACACCTTC; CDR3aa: CASSLLGQGDGYTF
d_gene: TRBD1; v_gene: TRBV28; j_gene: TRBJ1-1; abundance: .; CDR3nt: TGTGCCAGCAGCCCGATCCTTCAGGGGGCGAAGGAAGCTTTCTTT; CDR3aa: CASSPILQGAKEAFF
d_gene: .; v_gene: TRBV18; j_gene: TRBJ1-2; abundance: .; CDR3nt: TGTGCCAGCTCACCGGGGACGGGCCGTGACTATGGCTACACCTTC; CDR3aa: CASSPGTGRDYGYTF
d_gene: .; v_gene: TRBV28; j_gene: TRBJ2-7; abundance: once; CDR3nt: TGTGCCAGCCGTTCCTACGAGCAGTACTTC; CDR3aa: CASRSYEQYF
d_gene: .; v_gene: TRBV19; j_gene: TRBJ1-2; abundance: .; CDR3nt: TGTGCCAGTAGCTCACGGGAGATATCTGGCCATGGCTACACCTTC; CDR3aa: CASSSREISGHGYTF
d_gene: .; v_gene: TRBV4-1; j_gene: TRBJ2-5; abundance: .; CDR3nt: TGCGCCAGCAGCCAAGGGACTAAAGAGACCCAGTACTTC; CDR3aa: CASSQGTKETQYF
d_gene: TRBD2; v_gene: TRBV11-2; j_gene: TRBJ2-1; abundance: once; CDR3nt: TGTGCCAGCAGGACCGGGACTAGCCTTGGTGAGCAGTTCTTC; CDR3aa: CASRTGTSLGEQFF
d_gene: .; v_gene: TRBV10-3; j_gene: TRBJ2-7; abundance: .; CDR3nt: TGTGCCACAGTGGGGGGACGAAGCTCCTACGAGCAGTACTTC; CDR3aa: CATVGGRSSYEQYF
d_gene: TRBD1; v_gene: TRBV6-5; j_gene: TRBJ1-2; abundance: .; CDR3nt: TGTGCCAGCAGTTCACAGGGGTTGGGTAACTATGGCTACACCTTC; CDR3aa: CASSSQGLGNYGYTF
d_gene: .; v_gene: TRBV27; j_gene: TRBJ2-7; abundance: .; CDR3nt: TGTGCCAGCAGTTTGGGCAGCCACTACGAGCAGTACTTC; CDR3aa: CASSLGSHYEQYF
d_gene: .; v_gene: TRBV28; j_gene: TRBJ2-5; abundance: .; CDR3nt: TGTGCCAGCAGTTCCCGGACTTACCAGTACTTC; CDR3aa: CASSSRTYQYF
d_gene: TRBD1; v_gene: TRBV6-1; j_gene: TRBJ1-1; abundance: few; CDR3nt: TGTGCCAGCAGAGGACAGGGGGCTTCTGAAGCTTTCTTT; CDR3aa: CASRGQGASEAFF
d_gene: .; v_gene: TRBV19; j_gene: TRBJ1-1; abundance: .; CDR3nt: TGTGCCAGTAGTATTGGGATACGGGGCCCAGCTTTCTTT; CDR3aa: CASSIGIRGPAFF